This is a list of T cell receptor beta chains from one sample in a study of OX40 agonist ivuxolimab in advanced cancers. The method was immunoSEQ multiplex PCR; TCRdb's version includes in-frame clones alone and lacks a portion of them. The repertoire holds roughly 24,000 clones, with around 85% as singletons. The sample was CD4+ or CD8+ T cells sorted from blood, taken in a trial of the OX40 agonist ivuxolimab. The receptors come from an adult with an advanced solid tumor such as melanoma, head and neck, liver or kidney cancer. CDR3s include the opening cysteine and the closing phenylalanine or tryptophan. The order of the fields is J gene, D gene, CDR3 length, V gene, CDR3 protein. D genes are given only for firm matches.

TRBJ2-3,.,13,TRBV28,CASSSPGPQRQYF
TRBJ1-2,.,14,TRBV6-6,CASSYYLGEGGYTF
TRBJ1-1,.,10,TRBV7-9,CASRQAEAFF
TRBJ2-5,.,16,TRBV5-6,CASSDSRKTVQETQYF
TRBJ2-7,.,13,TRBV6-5,CASTLELDYEQYF
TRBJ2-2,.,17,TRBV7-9,CASSLAGAGRGTGELFF
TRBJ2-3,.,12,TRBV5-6,CASSWTSDTQYF
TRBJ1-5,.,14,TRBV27,CASSLTGSNQPQHF
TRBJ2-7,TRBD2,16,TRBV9,CASSAHLAGLGSEQYF
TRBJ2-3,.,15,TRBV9,CASSVELGFTDTQYF
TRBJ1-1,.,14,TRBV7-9,CASSPGRMNTEAFF
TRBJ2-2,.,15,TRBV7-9,CASSPLTGNTGELFF
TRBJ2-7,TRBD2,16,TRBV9,CASSRLGGGSIDEQYF
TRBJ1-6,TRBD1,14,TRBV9,CASSPGQGASPLHF
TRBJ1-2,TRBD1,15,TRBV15,CATSNNRGLNYGYTF
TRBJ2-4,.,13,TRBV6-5,CASKPPGGDIQYF
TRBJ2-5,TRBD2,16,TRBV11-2,CASSLDGLAGRETQYF
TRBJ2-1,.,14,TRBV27,CASSFLTGAPALFF
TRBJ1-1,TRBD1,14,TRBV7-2,CASSSDRWRTEAFF
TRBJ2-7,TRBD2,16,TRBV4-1,CASSPGAAGGIYEQYF
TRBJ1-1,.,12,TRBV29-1,CSVVSRNTEAFF
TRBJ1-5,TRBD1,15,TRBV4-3,CASSQGTGANQPQHF
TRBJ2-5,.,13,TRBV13,CASSDGTEETQYF
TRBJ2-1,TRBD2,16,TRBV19,CASSMPSGGFYNEQFF
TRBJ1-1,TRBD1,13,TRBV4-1,CASSLRTGPEAFF
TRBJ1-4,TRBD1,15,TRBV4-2,CASSLPLGTVEKLFF
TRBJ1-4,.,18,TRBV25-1,CASSGTQRTSATNEKLFF
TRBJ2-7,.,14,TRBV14,CASSQQTRIDEQYF
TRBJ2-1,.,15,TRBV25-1,CASSDRGAVSDEQFF
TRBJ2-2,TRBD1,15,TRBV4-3,CASSPTGGSYGELFF
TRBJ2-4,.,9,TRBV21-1,CASSKVGYF
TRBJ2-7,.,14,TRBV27,CASRRSGPIYEQYF
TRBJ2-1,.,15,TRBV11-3,CASSLERVTYNEQFF
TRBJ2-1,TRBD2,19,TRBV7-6,CASSPGLAGGRSSYNEQFF
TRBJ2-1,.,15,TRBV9,CASSVGYSSYNEQFF
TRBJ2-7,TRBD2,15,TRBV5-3,CARSSRLAAAYEQYF
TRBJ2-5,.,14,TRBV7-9,CASSLGGAQETQYF